Below, 27 T cell receptor beta chains from the same sample are listed, as sequenced in a study of cytomegalovirus exposure and HLA in healthy donors. With 60 Vbeta and 13 Jbeta primers, the PCR was carried out. Generated by immunoSEQ multiplex PCR, the TCRdb table keeps only in-frame clones and is missing some. The sample has some 140,000 clones; over 65% are singletons. The material sequenced was PBMCs. These receptors all come from a female donor in good health and CMV-seropositive.

The V and J genes are TRBV18 and TRBJ1-2; 8 nucleotides agree with TRBD1. Germline lookup yields CDR1 KGHSH and CDR2 LQKENI. The V and J ends lost 4 bases and 13 bases, in that order; junction bases with no gene match: 14. This CDR3 is 14 amino acids long. CDR3 in amino acids: CASSRESGQVNCTF. The CDR3 coding sequence is TGTGCCAGCTCACGGGAATCGGGACAGGTTAACTGCACCTTC.

Only a few counts were recorded for this clone. The chain carries TRBV6-5 and TRBJ2-4; D unresolved. This CDR3 contains 14 residues. The germline V gene has CDR1 MNHEY and CDR2 SVGAGI. V lost 5 bases, J lost 4 bases, and 12 bases lay in between. The CDR3 sequence is CASSESGEKNIQYF. The CDR3 DNA reads TGTGCCAGCAGTGAATCGGGTGAGAAAAACATTCAGTACTTC.

The chain carries TRBV7-9 and TRBJ1-1; no clear D. Germline V gene data show CDR1 as SEHNR and CDR2 as FQNEAQ (reference sequence). V was trimmed by 0 bases and J by 1 base, leaving 9 bases between them. CDR3 length: 15 amino acids. The CDR3: CASSLAYAGNTEAFF. The CDR3 bases are TGTGCCAGCAGCTTAGCGTACGCGGGGAACACTGAAGCTTTCTTT.

V usage is TRBV10-3 and J usage is TRBJ1-2; 10 bases line up with TRBD1. The CDR3 is made up of 13 amino acids. Germline CDR1 is ENHRY and CDR2 is SYGVKD. V lost 5 bases to trimming and J lost 8 bases; unmatched junction nucleotides: 5. CDR3 bases: TGTGCCATCAGTAAGGGACAGGGGAGCGGCTACACCTTC. Translation: CAISKGQGSGYTF.

This chain joins TRBV7-9 and TRBJ1-2; D ambiguous. Trimming pared 2 bases from V and 8 bases from J, leaving 9 bases between. This CDR3 comprises 12 residues. From germline, CDR1 is SEHNR and CDR2 FQNEAQ (reference sequence). CDR3 in amino acids: CASSLRGGGYTF. The CDR3 DNA sequence: TGTGCCAGCAGCTTACGAGGCGGCGGCTACACCTTC.

The gene calls are TRBV9 and TRBJ2-3; D not certain. Deletions cut 0 bases from V and 6 bases from J, with 8 bases between. Germline loops: CDR1 SGDLS, CDR2 YYNGEE. The CDR3 is 13 residues long. The CDR3 is CASSVVVADTQYF. In nucleotides, the CDR3 is TGTGCCAGCAGCGTAGTGGTAGCCGATACGCAGTATTTT.

V is TRBV10-1 and J is TRBJ2-5, with TRBD2 matching 11 bases. Per the germline V gene, CDR1 is WNHNN and CDR2 is SYGVQD (reference sequence). The CDR3 length is 15 residues. V shed 4 bases, J shed 0 bases, and the junction held 1 base outside the gene matches. The CDR3 reads CASSGLAGNQETQYF. The DNA of the CDR3 is TGCGCCAGCAGTGGACTAGCGGGGAACCAAGAGACCCAGTACTTC.

The J gene is TRBJ2-2, the V gene TRBV7-3; possible D gene TRBD2, 5 bases. In germline, CDR1 is SGHTA, CDR2 FQGTGA. There are 14 residues in the CDR3. Trimming took 2 bases from V and 6 from J, leaving 10 bases between them. The CDR3 DNA sequence: TGTGCCAGCAGCTTAGAGGGAAACGCCGGGGAGCTGTTTTTT. As protein: CASSLEGNAGELFF.

The CDR3 region is CASSMGGGTGELFF. CDR3 bases: TGTGCCAGTAGTATGGGGGGGGGCACCGGGGAGCTGTTTTTT. The genes are TRBV19 and TRBJ2-2, with TRBD2 identical over 7 bases. V was pared by 3 bases and J by 4 bases, with 2 bases of the junction left unmatched. Per the germline V gene, CDR1 is LNHDA and CDR2 is SQIVND (reference sequence). This CDR3 contains 14 residues.

The count of this clone is one. J is TRBJ2-3 and V is TRBV10-2, with 8 bases that match TRBD1. Trimming took 5 bases from V and 3 from J; bases not matched to a gene: 1. This CDR3 region has 13 residues. The germline gives CDR1 WSHSY, CDR2 SAAADI. In DNA form, the CDR3 reads TGCGCCAGCAGTACAGGGGGGACAGATACGCAGTATTTT. Amino acids: CASSTGGTDTQYF.

The chain carries TRBV28 and TRBJ1-1; D gene ambiguous. The germline V gene has CDR1 MDHEN and CDR2 SYDVKM. The CDR3 is made up of 14 amino acids. The V and J ends lost 3 bases and 8 bases respectively, with 16 bases between them. The CDR3 loop is CASSLPASVKEAFF. CDR3 nucleotide sequence: TGTGCCAGCAGTTTGCCAGCGTCCGTGAAAGAAGCTTTCTTT.

This chain uses TRBV6-6 with TRBJ2-7, with D maybe TRBD2 (6 bases). Germline V gene lookup returns CDR1 MNHNY and CDR2 SVGAGI (reference sequence). Trimming left V 10 bases short and J 0 bases short, with 13 bases between. The CDR3 extends over 13 amino acids. This CDR3 is CATGDLNSYEQYF. CDR3 sequence (DNA): TGTGCCACCGGGGACTTAAACTCCTACGAGCAGTACTTC.

The chain couples TRBV2 to TRBJ2-4; a possible D gene is TRBD2 (5 bases). Looked up from germline, CDR1 is SNHLY and CDR2 is FYNNEI. Trimming took 7 bases from V and 1 from J, leaving 14 bases between them. The CDR3 is 15 amino acids. The CDR3 is CASIKRAMAKNIQYF. The CDR3 DNA reads TGTGCCAGCATTAAGAGGGCGATGGCCAAAAACATTCAGTACTTC.

The chain employs TRBV7-9 and TRBJ1-2; maybe TRBD1 (6 bases). Looked up from germline, CDR1 is SEHNR and CDR2 is FQNEAQ (reference sequence). The CDR3 is 13 amino acids. Between the trimmed V and J ends, which lost 5 bases and 6 bases, there was a span of 13 bases. For the CDR3, the DNA is TGTGCCAGCAGCCGACCCGGGACAAATGGCTACACCTTC. Translating gives CASSRPGTNGYTF.

The chain has TRBV4-1 and TRBJ1-6, with D tentatively TRBD1 (5 bases). Germline V gives CDR1 MGHRA, CDR2 YSYEKL. This CDR3 is built from 15 residues. The V end lost 0 bases, the J end lost 8 bases, and 11 bases lay between the germline ends. CDR3 sequence: CASSQDGTVDSPLHF. The CDR3 bases are TGCGCCAGCAGCCAAGATGGGACTGTGGATTCACCCCTCCACTTT.

The V and J genes are TRBV19 and TRBJ2-2; 7 bases fit TRBD2. This CDR3 has 18 amino acids. CDR1 LNHDA and CDR2 SQIVND come from the germline V gene (reference sequence). V dropped 7 bases and J dropped 2; count of bases not matched to a gene: 16. CDR3 coding DNA: TGTGCCAGTATCCCCTGGCGATTGCGGGAGCTTAACACCGGGGAGCTGTTTTTT. Translating gives CASIPWRLRELNTGELFF.

The chain uses TRBV10-3 and TRBJ2-7; possibly TRBD2 for D (6 bases). V gave up 4 bases and J gave up 2 bases, with 9 bases separating them. Looked up from germline, CDR1 is ENHRY and CDR2 is SYGVKD. This CDR3 region has 13 residues. The CDR3 region has the DNA TGTGCCATCAGTGCGGGGGTGCCCTACGAGCAGTACTTC. Its protein is CAISAGVPYEQYF.

The V and J genes are TRBV4-1 and TRBJ2-2, with 7 bases identical to TRBD1. V lost 2 bases, J lost 5 bases, and 5 bases stayed unmatched. CDR1 and CDR2 (germline): MGHRA, YSYEKL. The CDR3 runs to 15 residues. The CDR3 bases are TGCGCCAGCAGCCAAACAGGGGTCCTTACCGGGGAGCTGTTTTTT. It yields the protein CASSQTGVLTGELFF.

The chain couples TRBV5-1 to TRBJ2-5; no reliable D call. There are 15 residues in the CDR3. Trimming took 0 bases from V and 1 from J, leaving 10 bases between them. Germline V gene lookup returns CDR1 SGHRS and CDR2 YFSETQ. The CDR3 nucleotides read TGCGCCAGCAGCTTGGGGCCGATAAGCCAAGAGACCCAGTACTTC. It encodes CASSLGPISQETQYF. Full variable domain (missing parts from reference TRBV5-1 and TRBJ2-5): KAGVTQTPRYLIKTRGQQVTLSCSPISGHRSVSWYQQTPGQGLQFLFEYFSETQRNKGNFPGRFSGRQFSNSRSEMNVSTLELGDSALYLCASSLGPISQETQYFGPGTRLLVL.

The chain combines TRBV30 with TRBJ1-2; D is perhaps TRBD1 (6 bases). The CDR3 loop spans 12 amino acids. Germline values: CDR1 GTSNPN, CDR2 SVGIG (reference sequence). The V end lost 2 bases, the J end lost 7 bases, and 11 bases lay between the germline ends. The CDR3 DNA reads as TGTGCCTGGAGTCCAGGGGATCGTGGCTACACCTTC. Amino acids: CAWSPGDRGYTF.

The V gene is TRBV28, the J gene TRBJ1-1, with 9 bases identical to TRBD1. V trimming: 7 bases; J trimming: 1 base; junction bases outside the gene matches: 4. Per the germline V gene, CDR1 is MDHEN and CDR2 is SYDVKM. The CDR3 is 14 amino acids. The CDR3 region has the DNA TGTGCCAGCATTCTGGACAGGGGGAACACTGAAGCTTTCTTT. It translates to CASILDRGNTEAFF. Full variable domain (remainder filled in from reference TRBV28 and TRBJ1-1): DVKVTQSSRYLVKRTGEKVFLECVQDMDHENMFWYRQDPGLGLRLIYFSYDVKMKEKGDIPEGYSVSREKKERFSLILESASTNQTSMYLCASILDRGNTEAFFGQGTRLTVV.

This clone came up a few times. In nucleotides, the CDR3 is TGTGCCAGCAGTTTGGGCAGAATATATGGCTACACCTTC. The encoded protein is CASSLGRIYGYTF. The gene calls are TRBV28 and TRBJ1-2, with D hard to call. The CDR3 has 13 residues. Germline V gene sequence: CDR1 MDHEN, CDR2 SYDVKM. V was pared by 3 bases and J by 5 bases, with 10 bases between.

This clone has just a few counts. The chain carries TRBV4-1 and TRBJ1-4, with unresolved D. Germline-derived CDR1 and CDR2 are MGHRA and YSYEKL. The CDR3 sequence is 14 residues long. Trimming removed 2 bases from V and 10 bases from J, with 14 bases in between. The CDR3 loop is CASSQITRSRKLFF. CDR3 DNA sequence: TGCGCCAGCAGCCAAATAACCCGGAGCCGAAAACTGTTTTTT.

This clone was seen more than once but under ten times. This rearrangement joins TRBV5-1 to TRBJ2-1; D not certain. This CDR3 has 12 amino acids. Deletions cut 0 bases from V and 10 bases from J, with 8 bases between. The germline V gene encodes CDR1 SGHRS and CDR2 YFSETQ. This chain's CDR3 is CASSLAGREQFF. Here the CDR3 DNA reads TGCGCCAGCAGCTTGGCAGGCAGGGAGCAGTTCTTC.

This chain connects TRBV18 to TRBJ2-1; 10 bases map to TRBD2. This CDR3 contains 15 residues. The V and J ends lost 4 bases and 3 bases, in that order; junction bases with no gene match: 3. In germline, CDR1 is KGHSH, CDR2 LQKENI. The CDR3 nucleotides read TGTGCCAGCTCACTAATAGCGGGGGGCTACAATGAGCAGTTCTTC. This codes for CASSLIAGGYNEQFF.

The V and J genes are TRBV9 and TRBJ2-3, with TRBD2 matching 8 bases. Germline CDR1 SGDLS, CDR2 YYNGEE. This CDR3 spans 15 amino acids. V trimming: 3 bases; J trimming: 5 bases; junction bases outside the gene matches: 8. CDR3 region: CASSASGTRGDTQYF. As DNA, the CDR3 is TGTGCCAGCAGCGCGTCCGGGACTAGGGGAGATACGCAGTATTTT.

The chain carries TRBV4-1 and TRBJ2-1, with 9 bases lining up with TRBD2. Per the germline V gene, CDR1 is MGHRA and CDR2 is YSYEKL. With V trimmed by 0 bases and J by 6 bases, 9 bases remained unmatched. The CDR3 has 17 residues. The CDR3 sequence: CASSQEWAGLARNEQFF. CDR3 DNA: TGCGCCAGCAGCCAAGAATGGGCGGGACTAGCTCGCAATGAGCAGTTCTTC.